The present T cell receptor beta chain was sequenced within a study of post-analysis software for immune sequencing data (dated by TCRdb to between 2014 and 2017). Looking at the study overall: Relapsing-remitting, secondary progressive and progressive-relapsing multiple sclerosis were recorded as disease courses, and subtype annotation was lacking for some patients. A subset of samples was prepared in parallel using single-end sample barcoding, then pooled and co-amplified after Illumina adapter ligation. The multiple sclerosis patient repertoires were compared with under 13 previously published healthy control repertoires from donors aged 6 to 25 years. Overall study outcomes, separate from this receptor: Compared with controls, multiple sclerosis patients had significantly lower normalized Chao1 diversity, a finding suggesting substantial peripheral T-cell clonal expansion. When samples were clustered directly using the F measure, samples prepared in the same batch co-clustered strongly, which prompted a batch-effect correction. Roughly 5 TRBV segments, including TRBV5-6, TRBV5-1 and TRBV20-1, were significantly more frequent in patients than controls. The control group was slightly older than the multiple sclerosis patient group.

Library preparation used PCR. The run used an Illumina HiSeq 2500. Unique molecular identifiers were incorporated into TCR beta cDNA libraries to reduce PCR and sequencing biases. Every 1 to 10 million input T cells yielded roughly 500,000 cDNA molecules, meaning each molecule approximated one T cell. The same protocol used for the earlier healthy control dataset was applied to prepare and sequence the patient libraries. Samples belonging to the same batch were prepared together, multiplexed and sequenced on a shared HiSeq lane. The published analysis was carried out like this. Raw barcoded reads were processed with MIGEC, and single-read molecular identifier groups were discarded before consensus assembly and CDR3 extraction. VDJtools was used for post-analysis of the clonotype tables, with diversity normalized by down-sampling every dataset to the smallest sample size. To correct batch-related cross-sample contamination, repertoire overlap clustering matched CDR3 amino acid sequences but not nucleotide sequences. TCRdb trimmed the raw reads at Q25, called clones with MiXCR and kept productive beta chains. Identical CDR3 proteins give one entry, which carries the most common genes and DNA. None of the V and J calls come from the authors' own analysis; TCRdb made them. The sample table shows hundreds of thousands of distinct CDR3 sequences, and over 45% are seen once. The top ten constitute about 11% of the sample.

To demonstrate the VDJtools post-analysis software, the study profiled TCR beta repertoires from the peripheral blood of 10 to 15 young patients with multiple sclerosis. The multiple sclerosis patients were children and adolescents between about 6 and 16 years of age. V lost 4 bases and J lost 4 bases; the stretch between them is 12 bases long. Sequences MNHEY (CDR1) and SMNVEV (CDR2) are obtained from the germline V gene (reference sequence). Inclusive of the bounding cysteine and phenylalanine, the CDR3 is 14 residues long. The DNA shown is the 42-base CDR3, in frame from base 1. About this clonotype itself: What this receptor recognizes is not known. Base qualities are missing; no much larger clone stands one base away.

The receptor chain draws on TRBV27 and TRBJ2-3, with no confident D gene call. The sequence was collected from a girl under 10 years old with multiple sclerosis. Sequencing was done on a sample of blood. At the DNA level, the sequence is TGTGCCAGCAGTTCCCGACCCAGACCAGATACGCAGTATTTT. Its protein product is CASSSRPRPDTQYF.